A single sample gave rise to the 11 T cell receptor beta chains below, sequenced in a study of blood T cell repertoires in COVID-19. Produced via immunoSEQ multiplex PCR; TCRdb's table is partial and in-frame only. The sample includes about 150,000 clones, roughly nine tenths of them seen just once. Sequenced input: peripheral blood. The receptors originated from a woman aged 55-70 years with active COVID-19.

This chain uses TRBV18 with TRBJ1-1; 11 nucleotides agree with TRBD1. V trimming: 4 bases; J trimming: 1 base; junction bases outside the gene matches: 5. The length of the CDR3 is 16 residues. The germline gives CDR1 KGHSH, CDR2 LQKENI. In nucleotides, the CDR3 is TGTGCCAGCTCACACCGGGACAGGGGGTCGAACACTGAAGCTTTCTTT. This encodes CASSHRDRGSNTEAFF.

The CDR3 bases are TGTGCCAGCAGCCAAGATCAGAACACTGAAGCTTTCTTT. Translated: CASSQDQNTEAFF. The V gene is TRBV14, the J gene TRBJ1-1, with no clear D. The V and J ends lost 0 bases and 1 base respectively, with 3 bases between them. The germline CDR1 and CDR2 sequences are SGHDN and FVKESK. This CDR3 spans 13 amino acids.

V usage is TRBV28 and J usage is TRBJ1-2; TRBD1 matches 10 bases. With 4 bases clipped from V and 2 bases from J, the junction kept 7 bases outside the gene matches. Germline CDR1 and CDR2: MDHEN and SYDVKM. There are 16 residues in the CDR3. CDR3 region: CASSWVPTGGNYGYTF. The CDR3 region has the DNA TGTGCCAGCAGTTGGGTCCCGACAGGGGGCAACTATGGCTACACCTTC.

This rearrangement joins TRBV7-9 to TRBJ1-4, with D possibly TRBD1 on 5 matching bases. The CDR3 sequence is 13 residues long. V lost 4 bases and J lost 10, with 13 bases in between. Germline V CDR1 and CDR2: SEHNR, FQNEAQ (reference sequence). DNA of the CDR3: TGTGCCAGCAGCTCCCCACAGGCCCCAAAACTGTTTTTT. As protein: CASSSPQAPKLFF.

The V and J genes are TRBV11-3 and TRBJ2-7; tentative D call: TRBD1 (5 bases). CDR3 length equals 16 residues. Germline-derived CDR1 and CDR2 are SGHNT and YENEEA. V was shortened by 5 bases and J by 5 bases, with 22 bases between the two germline ends. CDR3 in amino acids: CASSPGSITLLDEQYF. The CDR3 bases are TGTGCCAGCAGCCCAGGGTCCATCACTTTGCTCGACGAGCAGTACTTC.

V gene TRBV13 combines with J gene TRBJ2-7; 7 bases match TRBD1. Germline V gene data show CDR1 as PRHDT and CDR2 as FYEKMQ (reference sequence). The CDR3 is 15 amino acids. The trim removed 4 bases at V and 6 bases at J, leaving 12 bases unmatched. CDR3 nucleotide sequence: TGTGCCAGCAGCTGTACAGGGGCGCTCCTGCCCGAGCAGTACTTC. It specifies CASSCTGALLPEQYF.

V and J are TRBV4-1 and TRBJ2-1, with 16 bases aligning to TRBD2. The CDR3 spans 15 residues. Losses at the gene ends were 5 bases for V and 8 bases for J; bases not matched to a gene: 3. Germline V gene data show CDR1 as MGHRA and CDR2 as YSYEKL. The CDR3 here is CASSEGTSGRDEQFF. The CDR3 DNA is TGCGCCAGCAGCGAAGGGACTAGCGGGAGGGATGAGCAGTTCTTC.

The J gene is TRBJ2-3, the V gene TRBV27; D is perhaps TRBD2 (7 bases). There are 15 residues in the CDR3. The germline V and J ends were trimmed by 3 bases and 2 bases, with 12 bases remaining between them. Germline loops: CDR1 MNHEY, CDR2 SMNVEV (reference sequence). The CDR3 sequence: CASSFRGAPTDTQYF. The CDR3 DNA sequence: TGTGCCAGCAGTTTTCGGGGGGCCCCCACAGATACGCAGTATTTT.

J is TRBJ1-5 and V is TRBV6-4; D possibly corresponds to TRBD1 (5 bases). CDR3 size: 18 residues. V shed 6 bases and J shed 0 bases, with 21 bases lying between them. The germline V gene encodes CDR1 MRHNA and CDR2 SNTAGT. The CDR3 spells CASRPLDIRGYSNQPQHF. The CDR3 DNA follows: TGTGCCAGCAGACCCTTGGACATTCGGGGGTATAGCAATCAGCCCCAGCATTTT.

This clone has a single count. This chain links TRBV21-1 with TRBJ2-1; the table's D gene call, TRBD1, was not cross checked with the DNA. TRBV21-1 is given as a pseudogene. The CDR3 has 11 residues. In nucleotides, the CDR3 is TGTGCCAGCCATTTCTACAATGAGCAGTTCTTC. It codes for CASHFYNEQFF.

V is TRBV3-1 (or the pseudogene TRBV3-2) and J is TRBJ2-3; D gene uncertain. Germline CDR1 is LGHDT and CDR2 is YNNKEL (reference sequence). The CDR3 is 12 amino acids. V was cut by 2 bases and J by 7 bases, with 7 bases left in between. CDR3 in amino acids: CASSQSTHTQYF. The CDR3 bases are TGTGCCAGCAGCCAATCGACTCATACGCAGTATTTT.